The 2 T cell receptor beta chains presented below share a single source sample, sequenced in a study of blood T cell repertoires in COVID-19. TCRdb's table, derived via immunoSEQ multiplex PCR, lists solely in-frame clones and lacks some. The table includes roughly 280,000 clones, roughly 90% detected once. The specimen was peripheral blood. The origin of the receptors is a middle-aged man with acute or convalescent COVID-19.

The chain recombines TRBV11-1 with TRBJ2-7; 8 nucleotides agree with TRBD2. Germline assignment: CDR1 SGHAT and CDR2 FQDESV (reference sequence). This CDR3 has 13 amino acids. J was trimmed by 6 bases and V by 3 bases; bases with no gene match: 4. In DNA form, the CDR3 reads TGTGCCAGCAGCTTCGGACTAGCTGGCGAGCAGTACTTC. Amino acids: CASSFGLAGEQYF.

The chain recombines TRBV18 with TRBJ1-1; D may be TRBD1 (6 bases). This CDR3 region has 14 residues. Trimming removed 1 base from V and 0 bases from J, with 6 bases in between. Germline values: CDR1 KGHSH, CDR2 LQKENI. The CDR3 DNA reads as TGTGCCAGCTCACCACGGGGGCTGAACACTGAAGCTTTCTTT. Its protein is CASSPRGLNTEAFF.